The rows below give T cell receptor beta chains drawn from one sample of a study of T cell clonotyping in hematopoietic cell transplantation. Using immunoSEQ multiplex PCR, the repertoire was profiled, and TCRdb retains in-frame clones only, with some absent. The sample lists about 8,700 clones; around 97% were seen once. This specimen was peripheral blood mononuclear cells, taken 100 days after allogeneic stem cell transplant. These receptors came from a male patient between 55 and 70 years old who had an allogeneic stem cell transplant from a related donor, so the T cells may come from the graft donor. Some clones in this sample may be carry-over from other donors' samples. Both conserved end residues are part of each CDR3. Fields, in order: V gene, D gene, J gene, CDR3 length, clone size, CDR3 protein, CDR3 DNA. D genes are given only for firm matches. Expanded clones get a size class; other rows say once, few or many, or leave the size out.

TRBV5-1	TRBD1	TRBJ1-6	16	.	CASSPRDSYYNSPLHF	TGCGCCAGCAGCCCCCGGGACAGCTATTATAATTCACCCCTCCACTTT
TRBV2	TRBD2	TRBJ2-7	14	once	CASRETSGDYEQYF	TGTGCCAGCAGGGAGACTAGCGGGGACTACGAGCAGTACTTC
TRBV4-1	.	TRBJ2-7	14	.	CASSLSPGPYEQYF	TGCGCCAGCAGCCTCTCACCGGGCCCCTACGAGCAGTACTTC
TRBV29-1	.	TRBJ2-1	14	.	CSVVAQAQPNEQFF	TGCAGCGTTGTCGCACAGGCGCAGCCTAATGAGCAGTTCTTC
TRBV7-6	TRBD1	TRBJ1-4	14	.	CASSDPTTGGKLFF	TGTGCCAGCAGCGACCCTACGACAGGGGGGAAACTGTTTTTT
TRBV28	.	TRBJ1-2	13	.	CASSIQGKSGYTF	TGTGCCAGCAGTATCCAAGGGAAGAGTGGCTACACCTTC
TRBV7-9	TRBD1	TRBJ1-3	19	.	CASSKQKGQRILSGNTIYF	TGTGCCAGCAGCAAGCAAAAGGGACAGAGAATCCTCTCTGGAAACACCATATATTTT
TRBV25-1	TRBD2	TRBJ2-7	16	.	CASRTRTSGDTYEQYF	TGTGCCAGCAGGACCAGAACTAGCGGGGACACCTACGAGCAGTACTTC
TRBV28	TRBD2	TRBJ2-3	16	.	CASSPTSGGAVYTQYF	TGTGCCAGCAGCCCAACTAGCGGGGGGGCCGTATATACGCAGTATTTT
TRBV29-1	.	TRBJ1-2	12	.	CSGPKTNYGYTF	TGCAGTGGACCCAAAACTAACTATGGCTACACCTTC
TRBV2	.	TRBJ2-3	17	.	CASSDEATGASTDTQYF	TGTGCCAGCAGTGATGAGGCGACAGGAGCTAGCACAGATACGCAGTATTTT
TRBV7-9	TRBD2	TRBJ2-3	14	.	CASEEGLASDTQYF	TGTGCCAGCGAAGAGGGACTAGCCTCAGATACGCAGTATTTT
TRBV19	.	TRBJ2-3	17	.	CASSIAGPQLYTDTQYF	TGTGCCAGTAGTATAGCCGGACCCCAACTATACACAGATACGCAGTATTTT
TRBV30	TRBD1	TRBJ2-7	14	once	CAWSRQGAGFWQYF	TGTGCCTGGAGTCGACAGGGGGCCGGGTTCTGGCAGTACTTC
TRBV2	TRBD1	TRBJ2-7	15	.	CASSEAGQGVYEQYF	TGTGCCAGCAGTGAAGCCGGACAGGGGGTTTACGAGCAGTACTTC
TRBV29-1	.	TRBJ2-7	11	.	CSVEVGRVGYF	TGCAGCGTTGAAGTAGGACGGGTGGGGTACTTC
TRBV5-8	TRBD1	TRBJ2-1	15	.	CASTPGTGLVHEQFF	TGTGCCAGCACCCCCGGGACAGGGCTTGTCCATGAGCAGTTCTTC
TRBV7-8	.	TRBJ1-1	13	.	CASSTQGNTEAFF	TGTGCCAGCAGCACACAGGGGAACACTGAAGCTTTCTTT
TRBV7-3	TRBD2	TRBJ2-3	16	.	CASSLNPLAGTDTQYF	TGTGCCAGCAGCTTAAATCCCCTAGCGGGTACAGATACGCAGTATTTT
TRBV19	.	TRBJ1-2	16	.	CASSMRSGHHNYGYTF	TGTGCCAGTAGTATGAGATCGGGACACCATAACTATGGCTACACCTTC
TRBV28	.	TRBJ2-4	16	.	CASSHRQVTAKNIQYF	TGTGCCAGCAGTCACAGACAGGTAACAGCCAAAAACATTCAGTACTTC
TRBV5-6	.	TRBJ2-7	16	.	CASSRPMWGSSYEQYF	TGTGCCAGCAGCCGCCCGATGTGGGGTTCGTCCTACGAGCAGTACTTC
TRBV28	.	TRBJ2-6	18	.	CASSTQSLTQSRANVLTF	TGTGCCAGCAGTACCCAGTCTCTGACACAAAGTCGGGCCAACGTCCTGACTTTC
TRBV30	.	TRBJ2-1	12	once	CVGSSSYNEQFF	TGTGTGGGGAGTAGCTCCTACAATGAGCAGTTCTTC
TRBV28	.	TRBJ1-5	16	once	CASSGVGGGRNQPQHF	TGTGCCAGCAGTGGGGTGGGAGGAGGTCGCAATCAGCCCCAGCATTTT
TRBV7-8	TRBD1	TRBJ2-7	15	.	CASSPADRAYYEQYF	TGTGCCAGCAGCCCAGCCGACAGGGCCTACTACGAGCAGTACTTC
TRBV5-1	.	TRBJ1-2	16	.	CASSPGHPFPNYGYTF	TGCGCCAGCAGCCCGGGACATCCATTCCCTAACTATGGCTACACCTTC
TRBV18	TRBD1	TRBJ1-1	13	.	CASSQGENTEAFF	TGTGCCAGCTCCCAGGGGGAGAACACTGAAGCTTTCTTT
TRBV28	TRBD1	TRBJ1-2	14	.	CASSSNRGSYGYTF	TGTGCCAGCAGTTCGAACAGGGGGAGCTATGGCTACACCTTC
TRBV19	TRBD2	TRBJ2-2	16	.	CASTSGRGGYPGELFF	TGTGCCAGTACAAGCGGGCGGGGGGGCTACCCCGGGGAGCTGTTTTTT
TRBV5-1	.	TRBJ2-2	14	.	CASCVEPNTGELFF	TGCGCCAGCTGTGTAGAACCGAACACCGGGGAGCTGTTTTTT
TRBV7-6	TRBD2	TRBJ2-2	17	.	CASSETSGGAITGELFF	TGTGCCAGCAGCGAGACTAGCGGGGGGGCGATTACCGGGGAGCTGTTTTTT
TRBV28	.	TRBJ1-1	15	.	CASRTPGWGSTEAFF	TGTGCCAGCAGGACGCCAGGGTGGGGCTCGACTGAAGCTTTCTTT
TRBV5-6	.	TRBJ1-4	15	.	CASSSTGTEQEKLFF	TGTGCCAGCAGCTCCACAGGAACCGAGCAGGAAAAACTGTTTTTT
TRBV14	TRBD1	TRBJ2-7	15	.	CASSRGPGQAYEQYF	TGTGCCAGCAGCCGGGGGCCGGGACAGGCCTACGAGCAGTACTTC
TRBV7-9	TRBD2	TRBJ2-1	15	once	CASSAGLAGGNEQFF	TGTGCCAGCAGCGCAGGACTAGCGGGGGGGAATGAGCAGTTCTTC
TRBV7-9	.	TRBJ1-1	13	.	CASSLAVPTEAFF	TGTGCCAGCAGTCTAGCGGTGCCGACTGAAGCTTTCTTT
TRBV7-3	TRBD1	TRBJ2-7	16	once	CASSHKGDRGTYEQYF	TGTGCCAGCAGCCACAAAGGGGACAGGGGTACCTACGAGCAGTACTTC
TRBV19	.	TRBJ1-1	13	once	CASSIMGTYEAFF	TGTGCCAGTAGTATTATGGGGACATATGAAGCTTTCTTT
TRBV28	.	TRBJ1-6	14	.	CASSLYRNNSPLHF	TGTGCCAGCAGTTTATACAGGAATAATTCACCCCTCCACTTT
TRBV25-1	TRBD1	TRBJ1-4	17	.	CASSEMDRGFLGEKLFF	TGTGCCAGCAGTGAAATGGACAGGGGATTCTTGGGTGAAAAACTGTTTTTT
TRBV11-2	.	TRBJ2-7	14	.	CASERQGTTYEQYF	TGTGCCAGCGAGAGACAAGGGACAACCTACGAGCAGTACTTC
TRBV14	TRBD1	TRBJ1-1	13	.	CASSQDRGRLAFF	TGTGCCAGCAGCCAGGACAGGGGGCGACTGGCTTTCTTT
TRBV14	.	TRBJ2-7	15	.	CASSQDPRRTYEQYF	TGTGCCAGCAGCCAAGATCCAAGGAGGACCTACGAGCAGTACTTC
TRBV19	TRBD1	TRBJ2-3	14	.	CASSRQGNTDTQYF	TGTGCCAGTAGTAGACAGGGTAACACAGATACGCAGTATTTT
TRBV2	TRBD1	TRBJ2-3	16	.	CASSQGANRGTDTQYF	TGTGCCAGCAGTCAGGGGGCGAATCGTGGCACAGATACGCAGTATTTT
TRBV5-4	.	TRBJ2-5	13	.	CASSFNRLETQYF	TGTGCCAGCAGCTTTAACAGGCTAGAGACCCAGTACTTC
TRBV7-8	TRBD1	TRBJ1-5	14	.	CASRSQGSNQPQHF	TGTGCCAGCAGATCACAGGGGAGCAATCAGCCCCAGCATTTT
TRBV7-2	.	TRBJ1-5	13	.	CASSPHSSQPQHF	TGTGCCAGCAGCCCCCACTCCAGCCAGCCCCAGCATTTT